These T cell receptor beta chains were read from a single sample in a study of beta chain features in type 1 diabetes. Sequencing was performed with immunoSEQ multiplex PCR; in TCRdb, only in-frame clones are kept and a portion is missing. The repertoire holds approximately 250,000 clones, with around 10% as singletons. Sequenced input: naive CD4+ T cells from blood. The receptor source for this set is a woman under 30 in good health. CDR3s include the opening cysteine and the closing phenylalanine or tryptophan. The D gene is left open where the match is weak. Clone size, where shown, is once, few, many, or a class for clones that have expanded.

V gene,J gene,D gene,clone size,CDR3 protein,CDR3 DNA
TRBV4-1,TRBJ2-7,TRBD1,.,CASSQVGGLGTGILYEQYF,TGCGCCAGCAGCCAAGTCGGCGGGTTGGGGACAGGGATTTTGTACGAGCAGTACTTC
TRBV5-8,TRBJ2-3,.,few,CASSLASSTDTQYF,TGTGCCAGCAGCTTGGCCAGTAGCACAGATACGCAGTATTTT
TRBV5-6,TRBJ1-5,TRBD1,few,CASSHGGQGDQPQHF,TGTGCCAGCAGCCATGGCGGCCAGGGGGATCAGCCCCAGCATTTT
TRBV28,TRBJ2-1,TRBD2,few,CASSVTSGGLNEQFF,TGTGCCAGCAGCGTGACTAGCGGGGGGCTCAATGAGCAGTTCTTC
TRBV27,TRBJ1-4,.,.,CASSSMTGGGEKLFF,TGTGCCAGCAGTTCAATGACAGGAGGAGGTGAAAAACTGTTTTTT
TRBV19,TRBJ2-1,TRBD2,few,CASSAPGLAGSGEQFF,TGTGCCAGTAGTGCCCCGGGACTAGCGGGGTCGGGTGAGCAGTTCTTC
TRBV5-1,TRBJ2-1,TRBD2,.,CASSSGLAGVEEQFF,TGCGCCAGCAGCTCCGGACTAGCGGGAGTAGAGGAGCAGTTCTTC
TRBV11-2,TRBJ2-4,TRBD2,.,CASSTPREAKNIQYF,TGTGCCAGCAGCACCCCGCGGGAGGCCAAAAACATTCAGTACTTC
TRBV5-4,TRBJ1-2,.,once,CASSTEAAYYGYTF,TGTGCCAGCAGCACTGAGGCGGCGTACTATGGCTACACCTTC
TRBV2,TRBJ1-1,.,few,CASNLQGNTEAFF,TGTGCCAGCAATTTACAGGGGAACACTGAAGCTTTCTTT
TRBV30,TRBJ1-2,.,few,CAGGGGGYTF,TGTGCCGGTGGGGGGGGTGGCTACACCTTC
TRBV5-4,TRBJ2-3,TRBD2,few,CASSSGLAGLGPDTQYF,TGTGCCAGCAGCTCGGGACTAGCGGGCTTGGGGCCAGATACGCAGTATTTT
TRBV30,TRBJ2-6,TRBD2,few,CAWSVGRWGLAGDTAGANVLTF,TGTGCCTGGAGTGTTGGTCGTTGGGGACTAGCGGGAGATACTGCTGGGGCCAACGTCCTGACTTTC